The rows below give T cell receptor beta chains drawn from one sample of a study of T cells after yellow fever vaccination. TCRdb used MiXCR to reprocess the 5' RACE reads, holding one entry per CDR3 protein. The sample lists 200,000 to 300,000 distinct CDR3 sequences, roughly 6.3% seen once, with 0.8% to 1.2% in the top ten. The source material was CD4+ T cells sorted from PBMCs, sampled on the day of the yellow fever booster vaccination. All receptors come from a man in his thirties or forties who received the YFV17D yellow fever vaccine. CDR3s include the opening cysteine and the closing phenylalanine or tryptophan. The D gene is left open where the match is weak. Only part of the rows carry a size: once, few, many, or a class if the clone is expanded.

>TRBD1|TRBJ2-1|many|TRBV25-1
CASGRTTGNPYNEQFF
TGTGCCAGCGGACGGACGACAGGGAACCCCTACAATGAGCAGTTCTTC
>-|TRBJ2-2|many|TRBV6-1
CASRAGTTNTGELFF
TGTGCCAGCAGGGCCGGCACTACGAACACCGGGGAGCTGTTTTTT
>-|TRBJ1-2|few|TRBV12-3/TRBV12-4
CASSFVQGIGYTF
TGTGCCAGCAGTTTCGTACAGGGAATTGGCTACACCTTC
>-|TRBJ1-6|-|TRBV5-4
CASSPRGLNSPLHF
TGTGCCAGCAGCCCCCGGGGGCTGAATTCACCCCTCCACTTT
>-|TRBJ2-3|-|TRBV29-1
CSERILTDTQYF
TGCAGCGAGAGGATTCTCACAGATACGCAGTATTTT
>TRBD2|TRBJ2-7|-|TRBV12-3/TRBV12-4
CASSKLAGGYDEQYF
TGTGCCAGCAGTAAACTAGCGGGAGGCTACGACGAGCAGTACTTC
>-|TRBJ2-4|few|TRBV7-7
CASSLTREGGLNIQYF
TGTGCCAGCAGCTTAACCCGAGAAGGGGGGTTAAACATTCAGTACTTC
>TRBD1|TRBJ2-7|many|TRBV20-1
CSPLDLDRGYEQYF
TGCAGTCCACTCGACTTGGACAGGGGTTACGAGCAGTACTTC
>TRBD1|TRBJ2-1|many|TRBV24-1
CATSEFSGQGFNEQFF
TGTGCCACCAGTGAATTTTCGGGACAGGGGTTCAATGAGCAGTTCTTC
>-|TRBJ2-3|few|TRBV28
CASQSGTSTDTQYF
TGTGCCAGCCAATCCGGGACTAGCACAGATACGCAGTATTTT
>TRBD1|TRBJ1-1|few|TRBV20-1
CSVTTQGGAMNTEAFF
TGCAGTGTGACAACCCAAGGGGGCGCAATGAACACTGAAGCTTTCTTT
>TRBD2|TRBJ2-5|few|TRBV7-9
CASSLYSGSGGETQYF
TGTGCCAGCAGCTTATACAGCGGGAGTGGCGGAGAGACCCAGTACTTC
>-|TRBJ1-4|few|TRBV18
CASSLSGTTNEKLFF
TGTGCCAGCTCACTTTCCGGGACAACTAATGAAAAACTGTTTTTT